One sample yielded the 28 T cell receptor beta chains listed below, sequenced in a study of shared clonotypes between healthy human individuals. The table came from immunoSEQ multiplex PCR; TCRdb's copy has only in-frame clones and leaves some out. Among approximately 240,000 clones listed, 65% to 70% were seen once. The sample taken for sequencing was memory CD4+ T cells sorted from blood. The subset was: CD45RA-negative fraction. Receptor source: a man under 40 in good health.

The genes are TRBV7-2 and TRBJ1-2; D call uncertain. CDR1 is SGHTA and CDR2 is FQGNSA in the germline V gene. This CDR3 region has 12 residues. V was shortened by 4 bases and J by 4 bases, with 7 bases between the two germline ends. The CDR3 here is CASSSRGYGYTF. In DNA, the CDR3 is TGTGCCAGCAGCTCGCGGGGCTATGGCTACACCTTC.

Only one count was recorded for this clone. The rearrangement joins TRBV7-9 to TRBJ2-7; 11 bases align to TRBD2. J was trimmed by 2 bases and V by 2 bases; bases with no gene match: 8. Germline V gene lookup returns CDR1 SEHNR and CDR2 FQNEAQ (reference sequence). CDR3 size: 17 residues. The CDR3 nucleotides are TGTGCCAGCAGCTTATTCCAGACTAGCGGGAAAGCCTACGAGCAGTACTTC. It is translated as CASSLFQTSGKAYEQYF.

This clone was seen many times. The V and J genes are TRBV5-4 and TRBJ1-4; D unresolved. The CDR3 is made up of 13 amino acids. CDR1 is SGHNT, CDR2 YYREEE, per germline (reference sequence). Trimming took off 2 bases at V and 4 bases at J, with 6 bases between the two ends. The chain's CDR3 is CASSLNFNEKLFF. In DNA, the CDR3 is TGTGCCAGCAGCTTAAACTTTAATGAAAAACTGTTTTTT.

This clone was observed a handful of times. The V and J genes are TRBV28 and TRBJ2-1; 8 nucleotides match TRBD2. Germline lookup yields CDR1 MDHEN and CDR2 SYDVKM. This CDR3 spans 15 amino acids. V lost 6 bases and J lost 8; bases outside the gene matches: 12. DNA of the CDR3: TGTGCCAGCAGCAAACTAGCGGTCGTTAGGGATGAGCAGTTCTTC. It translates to CASSKLAVVRDEQFF.

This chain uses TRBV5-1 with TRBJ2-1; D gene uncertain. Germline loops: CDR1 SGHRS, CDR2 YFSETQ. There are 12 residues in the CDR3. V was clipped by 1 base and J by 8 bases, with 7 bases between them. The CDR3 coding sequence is TGCGCCAGCAGCTTGACGGCTGATGAGCAGTTCTTC. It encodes CASSLTADEQFF.

The CDR3 sequence is CASRTGLPYGYTF. The DNA for the CDR3 is TGTGCCAGCAGAACAGGGTTACCCTATGGCTACACCTTC. The rearrangement links TRBV6-1 to TRBJ1-2; a weak D match, TRBD1 (6 bases). The CDR3 has 13 residues. Germline values: CDR1 MNHNS, CDR2 SASEGT. V dropped 6 bases and J dropped 4 bases, with 12 bases sitting between them.

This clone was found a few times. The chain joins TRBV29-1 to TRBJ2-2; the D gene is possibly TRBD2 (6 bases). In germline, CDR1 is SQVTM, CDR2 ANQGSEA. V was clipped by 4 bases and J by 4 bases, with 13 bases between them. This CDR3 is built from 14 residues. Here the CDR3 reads CSVGLGGITGELFF. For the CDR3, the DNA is TGCAGCGTTGGACTTGGCGGGATCACCGGGGAGCTGTTTTTT.

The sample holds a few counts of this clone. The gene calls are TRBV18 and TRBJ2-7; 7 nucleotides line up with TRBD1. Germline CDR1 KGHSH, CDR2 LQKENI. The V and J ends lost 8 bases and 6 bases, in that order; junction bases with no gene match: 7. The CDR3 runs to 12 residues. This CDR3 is CASTDRVGEQYF. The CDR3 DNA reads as TGTGCCAGCACTGACAGGGTAGGCGAGCAGTACTTC.

The CDR3 DNA follows: TGTGCCAGCAGGCATGACCTGGGAAACACTGAAGCTTTCTTT. Its protein is CASRHDLGNTEAFF. V usage is TRBV6-1 and J usage is TRBJ1-1; no reliable D call. V was cut by 6 bases and J by 2 bases, with 13 bases left in between. CDR1 is MNHNS and CDR2 is SASEGT in the germline V gene. This CDR3 is built from 14 residues.

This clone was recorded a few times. This CDR3 is CASSQDRGGASYNEQFF. In DNA, the CDR3 is TGCGCCAGCAGCCAAGATCGGGGAGGGGCGTCCTACAATGAGCAGTTCTTC. The chain has TRBV4-1 and TRBJ2-1; TRBD2 aligns across 7 bases. This CDR3 is built from 17 residues. Per the germline V gene, CDR1 is MGHRA and CDR2 is YSYEKL. The V segment lost 0 bases and the J segment 1 base; nucleotides outside the gene matches: 6.

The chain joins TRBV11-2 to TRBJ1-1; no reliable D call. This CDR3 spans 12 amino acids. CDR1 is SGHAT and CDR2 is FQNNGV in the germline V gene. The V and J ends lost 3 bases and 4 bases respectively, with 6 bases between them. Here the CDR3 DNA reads TGTGCCAGCAGCTTTCCGGGCACTGAAGCTTTCTTT. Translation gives CASSFPGTEAFF.

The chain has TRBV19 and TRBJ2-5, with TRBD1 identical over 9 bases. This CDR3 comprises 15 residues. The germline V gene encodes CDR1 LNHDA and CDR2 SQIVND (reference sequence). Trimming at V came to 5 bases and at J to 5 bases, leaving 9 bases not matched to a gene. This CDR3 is CASSVGTGHGETQYF. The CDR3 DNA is TGTGCCAGTAGTGTAGGGACAGGGCATGGCGAGACCCAGTACTTC.

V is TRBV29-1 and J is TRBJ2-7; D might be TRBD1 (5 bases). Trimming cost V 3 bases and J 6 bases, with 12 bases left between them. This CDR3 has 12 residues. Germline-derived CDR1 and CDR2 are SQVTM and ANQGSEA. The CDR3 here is CSVEFQGSEQYF. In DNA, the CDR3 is TGCAGCGTTGAGTTTCAGGGTAGCGAGCAGTACTTC.

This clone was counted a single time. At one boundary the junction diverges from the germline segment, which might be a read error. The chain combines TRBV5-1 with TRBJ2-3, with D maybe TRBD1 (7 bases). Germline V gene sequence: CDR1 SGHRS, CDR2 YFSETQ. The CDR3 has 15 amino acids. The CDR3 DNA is TGCGCCAACAGCCTGTTCCAGGGGGAGGCAGATACGCAGTATTTT. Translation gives CANSLFQGEADTQYF.

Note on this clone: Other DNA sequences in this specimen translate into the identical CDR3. The CDR3 sequence is CASGDTLGTEAFF. In DNA, the CDR3 is TGCGCCAGTGGTGACACCCTGGGAACTGAAGCTTTCTTT. The rearrangement uses TRBV5-1 and TRBJ1-1; no clear D gene. The germline V gene encodes CDR1 SGHRS and CDR2 YFSETQ. CDR3 length equals 13 residues. Trimming left V 8 bases short and J 5 bases short, with 16 bases between.

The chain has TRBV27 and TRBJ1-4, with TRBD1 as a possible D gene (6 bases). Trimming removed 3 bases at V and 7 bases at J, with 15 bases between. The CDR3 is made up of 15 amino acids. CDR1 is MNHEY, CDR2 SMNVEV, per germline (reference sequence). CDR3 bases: TGTGCCAGCAGTTTTCGGTCCAGGGGCTCTGAAAAACTGTTTTTT. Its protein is CASSFRSRGSEKLFF.

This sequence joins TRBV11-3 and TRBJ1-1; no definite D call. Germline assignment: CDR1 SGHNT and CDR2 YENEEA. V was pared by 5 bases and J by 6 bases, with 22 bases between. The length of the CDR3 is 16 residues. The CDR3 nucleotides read TGTGCCAGCAGCGAGCTACGGGGAAGCGTCTTCGCTGAAGCTTTCTTT. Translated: CASSELRGSVFAEAFF.

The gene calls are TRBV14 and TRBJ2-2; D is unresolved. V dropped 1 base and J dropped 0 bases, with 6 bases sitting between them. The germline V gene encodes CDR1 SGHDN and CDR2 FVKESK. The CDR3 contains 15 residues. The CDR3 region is CASSQVRSNTGELFF. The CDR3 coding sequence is TGTGCCAGCAGCCAAGTTAGGTCGAACACCGGGGAGCTGTTTTTT.

CDR3 coding DNA: TGTGCCAGCACCCCTCCATCGGGGGAGTACGAGCAGTACTTC. It yields the protein CASTPPSGEYEQYF. The chain combines TRBV21-1 with TRBJ2-7; the table's D gene call, TRBD2, was not cross checked with the DNA. TRBV21-1 is recorded as a pseudogene. This CDR3 has 14 amino acids.

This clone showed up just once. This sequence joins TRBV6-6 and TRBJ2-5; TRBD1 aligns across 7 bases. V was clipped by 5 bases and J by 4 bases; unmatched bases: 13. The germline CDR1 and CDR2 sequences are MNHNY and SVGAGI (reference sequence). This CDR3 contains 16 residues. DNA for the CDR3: TGTGCCAGCAGTAAGCATCTACAGGGGAACGGAGAGACCCAGTACTTC. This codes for CASSKHLQGNGETQYF.

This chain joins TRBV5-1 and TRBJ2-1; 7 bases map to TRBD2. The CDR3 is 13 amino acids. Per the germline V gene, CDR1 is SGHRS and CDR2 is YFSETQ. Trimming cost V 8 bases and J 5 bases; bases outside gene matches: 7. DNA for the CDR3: TGCGCCAGTTACGGGGAGGGCCACAATGAGCAGTTCTTC. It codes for CASYGEGHNEQFF.

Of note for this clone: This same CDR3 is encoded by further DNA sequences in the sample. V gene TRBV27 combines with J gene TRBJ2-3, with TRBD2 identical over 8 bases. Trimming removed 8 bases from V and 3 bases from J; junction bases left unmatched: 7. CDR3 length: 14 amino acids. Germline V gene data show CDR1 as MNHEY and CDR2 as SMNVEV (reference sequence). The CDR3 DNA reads TGTGCCAGCGGAGCTAGCGGGTCAACAGATACGCAGTATTTT. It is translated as CASGASGSTDTQYF.

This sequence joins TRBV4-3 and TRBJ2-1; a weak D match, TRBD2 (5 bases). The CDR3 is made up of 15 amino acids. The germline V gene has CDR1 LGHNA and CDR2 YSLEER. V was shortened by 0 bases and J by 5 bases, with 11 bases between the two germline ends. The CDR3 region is CASSQDGLANNEQFF. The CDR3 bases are TGCGCCAGCAGCCAAGACGGGCTAGCCAACAATGAGCAGTTCTTC.

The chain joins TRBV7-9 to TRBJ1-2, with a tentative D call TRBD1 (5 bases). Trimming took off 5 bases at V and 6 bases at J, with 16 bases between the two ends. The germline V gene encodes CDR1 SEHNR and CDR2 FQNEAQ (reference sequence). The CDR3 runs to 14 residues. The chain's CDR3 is CASSRREAYDGYTF. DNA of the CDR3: TGTGCCAGCAGCCGCAGGGAGGCCTATGATGGCTACACCTTC.

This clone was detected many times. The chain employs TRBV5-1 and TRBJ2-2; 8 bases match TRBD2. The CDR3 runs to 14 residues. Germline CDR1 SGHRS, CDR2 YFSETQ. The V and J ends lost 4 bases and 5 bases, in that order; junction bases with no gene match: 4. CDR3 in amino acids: CASSVVAGTGELFF. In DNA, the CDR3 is TGCGCCAGCAGCGTGGTAGCGGGAACCGGGGAGCTGTTTTTT.

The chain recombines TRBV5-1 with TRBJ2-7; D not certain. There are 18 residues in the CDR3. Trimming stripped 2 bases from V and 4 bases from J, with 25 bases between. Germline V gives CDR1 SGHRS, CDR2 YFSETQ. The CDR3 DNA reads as TGCGCCAGCAGCTTTGAGTCCGGGCCCGTGAAAGGTGATTACGAGCAGTACTTC. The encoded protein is CASSFESGPVKGDYEQYF.

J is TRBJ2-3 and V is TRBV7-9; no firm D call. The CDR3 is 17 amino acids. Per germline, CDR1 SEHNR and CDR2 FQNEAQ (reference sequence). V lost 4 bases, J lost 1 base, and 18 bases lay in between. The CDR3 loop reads CASSSPRTERGTDTQYF. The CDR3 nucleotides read TGTGCCAGCAGCTCCCCAAGGACCGAGAGAGGCACAGATACGCAGTATTTT.

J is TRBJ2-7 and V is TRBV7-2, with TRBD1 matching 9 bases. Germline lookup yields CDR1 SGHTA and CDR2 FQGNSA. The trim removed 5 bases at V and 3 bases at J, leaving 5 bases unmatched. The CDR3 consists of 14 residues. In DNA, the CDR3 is TGTGCCAGCAGCCCACAGGGGGCGATCTACGAGCAGTACTTC. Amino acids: CASSPQGAIYEQYF. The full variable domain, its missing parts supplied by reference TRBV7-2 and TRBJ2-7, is GAGVSQSPSNKVTEKGKDVELRCDPISGHTALYWYRQSLGQGLEFLIYFQGNSAPDKSGLPSDRFSAERTGGSVSTLTIQRTQQEDSAVYLCASSPQGAIYEQYFGPGTRLTVT.